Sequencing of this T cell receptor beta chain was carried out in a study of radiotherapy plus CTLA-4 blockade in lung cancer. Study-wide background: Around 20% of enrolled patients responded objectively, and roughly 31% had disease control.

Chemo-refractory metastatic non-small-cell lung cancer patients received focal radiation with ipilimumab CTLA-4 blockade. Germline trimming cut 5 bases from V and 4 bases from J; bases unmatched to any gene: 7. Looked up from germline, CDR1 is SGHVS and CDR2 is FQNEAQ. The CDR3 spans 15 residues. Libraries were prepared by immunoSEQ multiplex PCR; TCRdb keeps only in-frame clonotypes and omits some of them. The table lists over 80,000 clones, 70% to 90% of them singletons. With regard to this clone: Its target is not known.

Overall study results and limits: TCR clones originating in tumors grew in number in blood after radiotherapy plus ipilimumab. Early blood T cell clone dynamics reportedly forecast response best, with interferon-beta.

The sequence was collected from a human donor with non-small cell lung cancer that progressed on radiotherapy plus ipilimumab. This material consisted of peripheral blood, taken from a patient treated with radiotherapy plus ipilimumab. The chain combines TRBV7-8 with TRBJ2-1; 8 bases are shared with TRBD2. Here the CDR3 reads CASSPTGGFYNEQFF. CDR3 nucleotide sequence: TGTGCCAGCAGCCCAACGGGGGGGTTTTACAATGAGCAGTTCTTC.